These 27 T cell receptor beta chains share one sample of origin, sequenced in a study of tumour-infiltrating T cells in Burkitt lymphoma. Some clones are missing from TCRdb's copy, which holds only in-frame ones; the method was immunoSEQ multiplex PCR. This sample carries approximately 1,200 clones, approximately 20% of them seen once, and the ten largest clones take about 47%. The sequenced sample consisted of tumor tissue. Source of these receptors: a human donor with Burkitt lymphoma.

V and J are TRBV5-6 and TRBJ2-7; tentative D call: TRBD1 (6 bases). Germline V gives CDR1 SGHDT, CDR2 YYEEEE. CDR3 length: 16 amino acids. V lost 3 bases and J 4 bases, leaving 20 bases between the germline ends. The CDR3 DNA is TGTGCCAGCAGCTACAACACAGGGAAGATGGATTACGAGCAGTACTTC. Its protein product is CASSYNTGKMDYEQYF. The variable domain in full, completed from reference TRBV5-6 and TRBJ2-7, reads DAGVTQSPTHLIKTRGQQVTLRCSPKSGHDTVSWYQQALGQGPQFIFQYYEEEERQRGNFPDRFSGHQFPNYSSELNVNALLLGDSALYLCASSYNTGKMDYEQYFGPGTRLTVT.

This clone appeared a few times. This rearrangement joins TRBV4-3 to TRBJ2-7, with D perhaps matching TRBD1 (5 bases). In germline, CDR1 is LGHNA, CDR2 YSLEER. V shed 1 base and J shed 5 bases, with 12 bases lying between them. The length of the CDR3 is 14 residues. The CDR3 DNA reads TGCGCCAGCAGCCAAGCAGGGTATCGCGACGAGCAGTACTTC. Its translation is CASSQAGYRDEQYF.

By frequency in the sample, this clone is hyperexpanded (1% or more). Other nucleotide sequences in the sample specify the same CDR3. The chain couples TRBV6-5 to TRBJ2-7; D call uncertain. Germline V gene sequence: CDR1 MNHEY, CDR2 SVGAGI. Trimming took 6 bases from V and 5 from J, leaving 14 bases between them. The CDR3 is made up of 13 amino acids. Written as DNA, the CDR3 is TGTGCCAGCAGCGGGTCCTTGGGCCACGAGCAGTACTTC. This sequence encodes CASSGSLGHEQYF.

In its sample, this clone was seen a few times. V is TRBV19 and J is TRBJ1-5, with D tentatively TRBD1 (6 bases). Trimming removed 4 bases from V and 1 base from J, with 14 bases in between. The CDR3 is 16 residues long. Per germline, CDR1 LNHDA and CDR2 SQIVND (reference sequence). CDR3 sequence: CASSNSAGDSNQPQHF. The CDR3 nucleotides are TGTGCCAGTAGTAACTCGGCAGGGGACAGCAATCAGCCCCAGCATTTT.

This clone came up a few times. The CDR3 here is CASSPGPDYGYTF. CDR3 sequence (DNA): TGTGCCAGCTCACCAGGACCAGATTATGGCTACACCTTC. The J gene is TRBJ1-2, the V gene TRBV18; no clear D gene. Germline V gene data show CDR1 as KGHSH and CDR2 as LQKENI. Trimming took 2 bases from V and 5 from J, leaving 9 bases between them. The CDR3 has 13 amino acids.

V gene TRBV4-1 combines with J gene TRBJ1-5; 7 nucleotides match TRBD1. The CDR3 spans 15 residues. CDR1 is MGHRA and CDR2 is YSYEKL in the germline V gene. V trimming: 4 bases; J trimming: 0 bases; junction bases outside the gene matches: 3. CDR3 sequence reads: CASSPNRGSNQPQHF. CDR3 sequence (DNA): TGCGCCAGCAGCCCTAACAGGGGTAGCAATCAGCCCCAGCATTTT.

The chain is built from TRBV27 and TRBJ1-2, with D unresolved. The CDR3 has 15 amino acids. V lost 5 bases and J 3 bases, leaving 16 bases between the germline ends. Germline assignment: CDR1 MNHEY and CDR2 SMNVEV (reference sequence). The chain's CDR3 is CASSPGGRVHYGYTF. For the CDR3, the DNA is TGTGCCAGCAGTCCCGGCGGCCGCGTACACTATGGCTACACCTTC.

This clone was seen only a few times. The CDR3 coding sequence is TGTGCCAGCAGTTCCTCAGGGGGTAACTACGAGCAGTACTTC. Translation: CASSSSGGNYEQYF. The chain links TRBV27 to TRBJ2-7; 7 nucleotides line up with TRBD1. The CDR3 has 14 residues. The trim removed 4 bases at V and 3 bases at J, leaving 6 bases unmatched. CDR1 MNHEY and CDR2 SMNVEV come from the germline V gene (reference sequence).

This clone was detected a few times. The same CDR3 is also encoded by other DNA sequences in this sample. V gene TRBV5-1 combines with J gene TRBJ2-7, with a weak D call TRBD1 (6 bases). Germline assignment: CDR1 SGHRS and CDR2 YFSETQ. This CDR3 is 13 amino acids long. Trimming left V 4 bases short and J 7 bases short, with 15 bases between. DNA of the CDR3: TGCGCCAGCAGCCCCGGGACAAATTATGAGCAGTACTTC. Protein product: CASSPGTNYEQYF.

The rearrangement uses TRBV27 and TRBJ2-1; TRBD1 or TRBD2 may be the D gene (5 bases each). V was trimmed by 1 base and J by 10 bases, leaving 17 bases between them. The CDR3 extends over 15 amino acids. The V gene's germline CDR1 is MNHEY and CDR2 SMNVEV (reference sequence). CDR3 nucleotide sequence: TGTGCCAGCAGTTTATGGGGGAAAACACATGGGGAGCAGTTCTTC. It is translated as CASSLWGKTHGEQFF.

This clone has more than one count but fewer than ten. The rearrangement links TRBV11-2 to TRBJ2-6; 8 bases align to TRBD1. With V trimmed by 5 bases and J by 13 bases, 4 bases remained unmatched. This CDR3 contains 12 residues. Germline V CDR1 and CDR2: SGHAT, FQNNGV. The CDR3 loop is CASSATGGVLTF. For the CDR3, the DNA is TGTGCCAGCAGCGCAACAGGGGGAGTCCTGACTTTC.

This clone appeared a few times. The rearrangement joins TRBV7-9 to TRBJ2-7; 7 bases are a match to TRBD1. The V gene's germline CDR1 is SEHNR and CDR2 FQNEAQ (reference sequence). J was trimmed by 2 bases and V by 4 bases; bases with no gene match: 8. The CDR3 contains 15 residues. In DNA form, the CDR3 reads TGTGCCAGCAGCTCCCGCAGGGGGATCACCTACGAGCAGTACTTC. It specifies CASSSRRGITYEQYF.

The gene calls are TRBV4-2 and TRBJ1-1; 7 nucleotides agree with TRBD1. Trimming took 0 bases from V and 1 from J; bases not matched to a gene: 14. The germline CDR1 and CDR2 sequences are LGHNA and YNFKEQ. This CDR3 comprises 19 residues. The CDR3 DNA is TGTGCCAGCAGCCAAGAACTAACAGGGGTGACCTTGGGGAACACTGAAGCTTTCTTT. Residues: CASSQELTGVTLGNTEAFF.

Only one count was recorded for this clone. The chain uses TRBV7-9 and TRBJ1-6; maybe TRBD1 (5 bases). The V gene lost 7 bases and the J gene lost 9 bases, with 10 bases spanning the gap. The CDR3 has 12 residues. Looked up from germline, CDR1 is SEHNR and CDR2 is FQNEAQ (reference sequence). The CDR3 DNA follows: TGTGCCAGCACAGGGCGAGGTTCACCCCTCCACTTT. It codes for CASTGRGSPLHF.

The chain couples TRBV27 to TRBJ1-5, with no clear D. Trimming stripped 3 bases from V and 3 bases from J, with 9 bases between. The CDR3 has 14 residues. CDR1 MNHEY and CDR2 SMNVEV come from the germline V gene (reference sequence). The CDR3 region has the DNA TGTGCCAGCAGTTTGGCCGGGATCAATCAGCCCCAGCATTTT. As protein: CASSLAGINQPQHF.

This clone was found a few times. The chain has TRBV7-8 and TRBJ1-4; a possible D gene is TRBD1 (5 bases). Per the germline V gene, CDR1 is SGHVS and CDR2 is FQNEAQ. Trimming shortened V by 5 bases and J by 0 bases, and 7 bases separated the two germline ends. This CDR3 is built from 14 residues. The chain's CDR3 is CASSPTATNEKLFF. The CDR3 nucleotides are TGTGCCAGCAGCCCGACAGCAACTAATGAAAAACTGTTTTTT. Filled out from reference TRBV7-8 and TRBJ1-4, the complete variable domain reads GAGVSQSPRYKVAKRGQDVALRCDPISGHVSLFWYQQALGQGPEFLTYFQNEAQLDKSGLPSDRFFAERPEGSVSTLKIQRTQQEDSAVYLCASSPTATNEKLFFGSGTQLSVL.

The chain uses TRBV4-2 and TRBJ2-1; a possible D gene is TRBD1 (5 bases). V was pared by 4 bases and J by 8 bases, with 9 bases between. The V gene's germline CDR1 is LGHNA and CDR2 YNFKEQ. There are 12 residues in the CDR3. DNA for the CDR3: TGTGCCAGCAGCCCAGGGTTTCATGAGCAGTTCTTC. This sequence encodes CASSPGFHEQFF.

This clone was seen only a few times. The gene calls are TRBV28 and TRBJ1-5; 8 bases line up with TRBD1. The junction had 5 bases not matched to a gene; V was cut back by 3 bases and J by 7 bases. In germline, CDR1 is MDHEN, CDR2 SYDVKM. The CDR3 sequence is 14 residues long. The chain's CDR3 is CASSFEAGGQPQHF. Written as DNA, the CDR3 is TGTGCCAGCAGTTTTGAGGCAGGGGGCCAGCCCCAGCATTTT. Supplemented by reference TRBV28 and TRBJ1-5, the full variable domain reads DVKVTQSSRYLVKRTGEKVFLECVQDMDHENMFWYRQDPGLGLRLIYFSYDVKMKEKGDIPEGYSVSREKKERFSLILESASTNQTSMYLCASSFEAGGQPQHFGDGTRLSIL.

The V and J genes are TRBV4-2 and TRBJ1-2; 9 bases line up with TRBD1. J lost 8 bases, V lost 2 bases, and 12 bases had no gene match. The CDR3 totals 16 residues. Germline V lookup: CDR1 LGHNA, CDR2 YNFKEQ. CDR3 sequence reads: CASSQRGEGQGFGYTF. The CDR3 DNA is TGTGCCAGCAGCCAAAGGGGCGAGGGACAGGGATTCGGCTACACCTTC.

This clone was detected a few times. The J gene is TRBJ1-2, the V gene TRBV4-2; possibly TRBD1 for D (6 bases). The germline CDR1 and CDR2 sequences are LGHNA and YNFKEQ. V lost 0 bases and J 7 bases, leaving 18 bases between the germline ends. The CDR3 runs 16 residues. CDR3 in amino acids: CASSQEIGGAVGGYTF. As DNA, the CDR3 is TGTGCCAGCAGCCAAGAAATTGGGGGGGCAGTGGGTGGCTACACCTTC.

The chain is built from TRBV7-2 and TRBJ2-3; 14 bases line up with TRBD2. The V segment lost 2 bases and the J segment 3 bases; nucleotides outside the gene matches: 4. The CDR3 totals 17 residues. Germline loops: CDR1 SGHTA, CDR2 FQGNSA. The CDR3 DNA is TGTGCCAGCAGCTTAAGACTAGCGGGAGGGTTTACAGATACGCAGTATTTT. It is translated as CASSLRLAGGFTDTQYF.

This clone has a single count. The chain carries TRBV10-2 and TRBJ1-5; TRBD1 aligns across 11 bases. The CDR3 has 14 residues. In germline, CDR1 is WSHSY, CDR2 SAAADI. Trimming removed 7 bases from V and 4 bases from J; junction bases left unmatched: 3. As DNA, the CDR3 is TGCGCCAGCACCCGGGACAGGGGGAATCAGCCCCAGCATTTT. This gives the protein CASTRDRGNQPQHF.

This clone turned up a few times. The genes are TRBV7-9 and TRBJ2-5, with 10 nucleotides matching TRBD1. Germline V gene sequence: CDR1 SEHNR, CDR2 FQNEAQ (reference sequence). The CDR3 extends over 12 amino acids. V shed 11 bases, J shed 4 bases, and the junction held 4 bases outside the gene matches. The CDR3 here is CAAGTGAETQYF. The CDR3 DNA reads TGTGCCGCAGGGACAGGGGCAGAGACCCAGTACTTC.

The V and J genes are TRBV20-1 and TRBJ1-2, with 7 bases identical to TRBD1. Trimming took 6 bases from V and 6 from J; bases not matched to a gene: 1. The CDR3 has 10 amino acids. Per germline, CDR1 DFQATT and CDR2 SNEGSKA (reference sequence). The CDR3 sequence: CSATGDGYTF. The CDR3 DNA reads TGCAGTGCCACAGGGGATGGCTACACCTTC.

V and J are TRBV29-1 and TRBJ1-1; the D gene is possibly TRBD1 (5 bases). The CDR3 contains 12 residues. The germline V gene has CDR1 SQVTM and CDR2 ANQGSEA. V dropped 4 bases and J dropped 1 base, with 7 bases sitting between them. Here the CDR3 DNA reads TGCAGCGTTGGACAGCCGAACACTGAAGCTTTCTTT. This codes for CSVGQPNTEAFF.

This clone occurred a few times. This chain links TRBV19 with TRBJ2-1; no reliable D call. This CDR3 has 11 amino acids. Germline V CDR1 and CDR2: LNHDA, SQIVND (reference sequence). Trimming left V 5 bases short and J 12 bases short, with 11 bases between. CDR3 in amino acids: CASSSGWWQFF. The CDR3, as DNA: TGTGCCAGTAGTTCCGGATGGTGGCAGTTCTTC. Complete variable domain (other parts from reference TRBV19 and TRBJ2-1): DGGITQSPKYLFRKEGQNVTLSCEQNLNHDAMYWYRQDPGQGLRLIYYSQIVNDFQKGDIAEGYSVSREKKESFPLTVTSAQKNPTAFYLCASSSGWWQFFGPGTRLTVL.

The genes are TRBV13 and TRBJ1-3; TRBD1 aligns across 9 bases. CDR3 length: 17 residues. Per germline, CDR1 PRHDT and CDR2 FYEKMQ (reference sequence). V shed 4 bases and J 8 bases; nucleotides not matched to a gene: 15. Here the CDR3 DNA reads TGTGCCAGCAGCTATATTGGACAGGGGTTGCGAGCAGACACCATATATTTT. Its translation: CASSYIGQGLRADTIYF.